This T cell receptor (beta chain) was obtained from a study of blood T cell repertoires in COVID-19. Study summary: Researchers got acute and convalescent COVID-19 samples from the United States, Italy and Spain. Sources were T cells, B-cell-depleted T cells, or PBMCs; the material itself was cDNA or gDNA.

In the authors' workflow: Nucleated cell counts were estimated from reference gene primer amplification. Method: immunoSEQ multiplex PCR; TCRdb's copy keeps in-frame clones and lacks some. V and J calls plus clone size are reproduced from that table; the DNA served to infer D and trimming. The sample has about 59,000 clones; about nine tenths are singletons. Germline-derived CDR1 and CDR2 are MNHNS and SASEGT. Between the trimmed V and J ends, which lost 3 bases and 4 bases, there was a span of 10 bases. The length of the CDR3 is 14 residues. This TCR derives from a human donor in a cohort sampled during active COVID-19. Material for sequencing was peripheral blood. The gene calls are TRBV6-1 and TRBJ2-1; D possibly corresponds to TRBD1 (5 bases). The CDR3 DNA reads TGTGCCAGCAGTGACAGGGTCAGATACAATGAGCAGTTCTTC. Amino acid sequence: CASSDRVRYNEQFF.